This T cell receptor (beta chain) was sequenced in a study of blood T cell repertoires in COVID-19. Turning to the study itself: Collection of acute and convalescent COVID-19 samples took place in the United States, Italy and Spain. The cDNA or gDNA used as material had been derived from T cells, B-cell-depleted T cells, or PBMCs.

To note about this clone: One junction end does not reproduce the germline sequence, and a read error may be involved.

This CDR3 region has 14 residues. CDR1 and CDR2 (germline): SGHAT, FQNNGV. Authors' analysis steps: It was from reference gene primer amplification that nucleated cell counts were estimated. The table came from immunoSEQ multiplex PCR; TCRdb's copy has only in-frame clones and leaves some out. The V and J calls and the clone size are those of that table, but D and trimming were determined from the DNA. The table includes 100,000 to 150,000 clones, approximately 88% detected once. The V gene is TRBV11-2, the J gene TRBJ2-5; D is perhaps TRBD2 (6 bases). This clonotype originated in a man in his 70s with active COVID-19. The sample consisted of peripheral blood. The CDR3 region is CASSLVSGQEPQYF. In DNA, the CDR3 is TGTGCCAGCAGCTTAGTTAGCGGTCAAGAGCCCCAGTACTTC. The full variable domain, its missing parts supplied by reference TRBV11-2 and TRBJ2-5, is EAGVAQSPRYKIIEKRQSVAFWCNPISGHATLYWYQQILGQGPKLLIQFQNNGVVDDSQLPKDRFSAERLKGVDSTLKIQPAKLEDSAVYLCASSLVSGQEPQYFGPGTRLLVL.